This entry describes one T cell receptor (beta chain). Using immunoSEQ multiplex PCR, the repertoire was profiled, and TCRdb retains in-frame clones only, with some absent. The table lists about 140,000 clones, roughly 82% of them singletons, with under 15% in the top ten. This sample was taken from a study of blood T cell repertoires in COVID-19. Trimming at V came to 7 bases and at J to 1 base, leaving 3 bases not matched to a gene. The CDR3 runs to 14 residues. Germline V gene sequence: CDR1 SNHLY, CDR2 FYNNEI. The sequenced sample consisted of peripheral blood. The clonotype originates from a man aged 80 or over with acute or convalescent COVID-19. The chain recombines TRBV2 with TRBJ1-5; TRBD1 matches at 8 bases. In DNA, the CDR3 is TGTGCCAGCATGTGGGACAGGAGCAATCAGCCCCAGCATTTT. Amino acid sequence: CASMWDRSNQPQHF.